This T cell receptor (beta chain) was documented in a study of neurological immune-mediated disorders. With 10-nucleotide random UMIs, 5'RACE was used to make the cDNA. TCRdb itself ran the 5' RACE reads through MiXCR, one entry per CDR3 protein. The table has 33,000 or so distinct CDR3 sequences, roughly 7.3% seen once. Many counts were recorded for this clonotype. There are 14 residues in the CDR3. The germline V gene has CDR1 LGHDT and CDR2 YNNKEL (reference sequence). The trim removed 4 bases at V and 4 bases at J, leaving 6 bases unmatched. The clonotype was recovered from a woman aged 40-49 years in good health. The chain links TRBV3-1 to TRBJ2-5; 7 bases line up with TRBD1. Material for sequencing was PBMCs. For the CDR3, the DNA is TGTGCCAGCAGCCCACAGGGGATTGGAGAGACCCAGTACTTC. Translated: CASSPQGIGETQYF.